This entry describes one TCR beta chain. As yet, its antigen is unknown. The CDR3 is made up of 12 amino acids. V was clipped by 5 bases and J by 3 bases, with 5 bases between them. Germline V gives CDR1 SNHLY, CDR2 FYNNEI. This record comes from a study of cytomegalovirus exposure and HLA in healthy donors. Overall study: HLA-typed donors contributed 80 million to 85 million unique TCRs, which were held in an early data release.

Researchers ran the PCR with 60 Vbeta and 13 Jbeta primers. Sequencing was performed with immunoSEQ multiplex PCR; in TCRdb, only in-frame clones are kept and a portion is missing. The profile shows 130,000 to 150,000 clones, around 72% of them singletons. General study points: The classifier, whose performance was assessed in both the original and validation cohorts, reportedly diagnosed cytomegalovirus status with high specificity and sensitivity.

The sequenced material came from PBMCs. The chain couples TRBV2 to TRBJ1-5; D gene ambiguous. The source of this sequence is a human donor in good health. The CDR3: CASSHYNQPQHF. The DNA for the CDR3 is TGTGCCAGCAGTCACTACAATCAGCCCCAGCATTTT.